Sequencing of this T cell receptor beta chain was carried out in a study of blood T cell repertoires in COVID-19. On the study more broadly: Italy, Spain and the United States were the sources of the convalescent and acute COVID-19 samples.

The ends lost 4 bases at V and 5 bases at J; junction bases unmatched: 11. The CDR3 loop spans 15 amino acids. Germline-derived CDR1 and CDR2 are SGHKS and YYEKEE (reference sequence). Per the original methods: From reference gene primer amplification, estimates of nucleated cell counts were derived. Libraries were prepared by immunoSEQ multiplex PCR; TCRdb keeps only in-frame clonotypes and omits some of them. The V and J calls and clone size come from that table; D and trimming were worked out from the DNA. The sample carries fewer than 350,000 clones, about 86% recorded once. The rearrangement links TRBV5-5 to TRBJ1-1; 7 bases align to TRBD1. Sample: peripheral blood. The TCR originated in a woman between 25 and 40 years old who had recovered from COVID-19. The CDR3: CASSLYRGGETEAFF. The CDR3 nucleotides read TGTGCCAGCAGCCTATACAGGGGTGGAGAAACTGAAGCTTTCTTT. The full variable domain, rest sourced from reference TRBV5-5 and TRBJ1-1, is DAGVTQSPTHLIKTRGQQVTLRCSPISGHKSVSWYQQVLGQGPQFIFQYYEKEERGRGNFPDRFSARQFPNYSSELNVNALLLGDSALYLCASSLYRGGETEAFFGQGTRLTVV.